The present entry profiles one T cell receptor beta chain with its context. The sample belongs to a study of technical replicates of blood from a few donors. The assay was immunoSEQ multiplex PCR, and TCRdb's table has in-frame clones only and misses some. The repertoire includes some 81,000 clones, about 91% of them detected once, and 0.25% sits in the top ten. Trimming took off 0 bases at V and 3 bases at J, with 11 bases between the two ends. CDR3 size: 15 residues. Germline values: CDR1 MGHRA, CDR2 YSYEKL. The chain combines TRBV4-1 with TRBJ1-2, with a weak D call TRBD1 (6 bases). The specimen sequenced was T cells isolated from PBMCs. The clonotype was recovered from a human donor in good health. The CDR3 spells CASSQEWAGDYGYTF. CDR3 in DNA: TGCGCCAGCAGCCAAGAATGGGCAGGGGACTATGGCTACACCTTC.